This TCR beta chain came from a study of patients with pleural tuberculosis. From germline, CDR1 is SQVTM and CDR2 ANQGSEA. The V gene lost 6 bases and the J gene lost 2 bases, with 4 bases spanning the gap. The CDR3 has 10 residues. TCRdb recomputed calls from the reads with MiXCR, one row per CDR3 protein. This sample has 29,000 or so distinct CDR3 sequences, with 18% found just once. The sequencing sample was made of peripheral blood. The clonotype was recovered from a human donor with pleural tuberculosis. V gene TRBV29-1 combines with J gene TRBJ1-1; D is ambiguous. The CDR3 is CSVRNTEAFF. The DNA of the CDR3 is TGCAGCGTAAGAAACACTGAAGCTTTCTTT.